This TCR beta chain was observed in a study of CD8+CD57+ T cells in acquired aplastic anemia. After removal of 3 bases from V and 2 bases from J, the junction contained 6 bases not matched to a gene. The CDR3 totals 17 residues. Germline CDR1 reads KGHDR; CDR2 reads SFDVKD. The authors sequenced patients whose flow cytometry had shown CD8+CD57+ cell expansion. This clonotype was observed many times. Its specificity is unknown. Study-wide findings and caveats: Patients and healthy controls showed no significant CD8+ Simpson's diversity difference.

Genomic DNA provided the template from which TCR beta VDJ and CDR3 profiles were obtained. MiXCR, applied by TCRdb to the reads, yields one record per CDR3 protein. The sample lists under 500,000 distinct CDR3 sequences, around a third seen once, with roughly 0.8% in the top ten. The source of this sequence is a human donor with aplastic anemia. V usage is TRBV24-1 and J usage is TRBJ2-6; TRBD1 matches at 7 bases. The material sequenced was sorted CD4+, CD8+, or CD8+CD57+ T cells (not recorded which) from PBMCs. In DNA form, the CDR3 reads TGTGCCACCAGTGATACCATAGACAGGGCTGGGGCCAACGTCCTGACTTTC. It is translated as CATSDTIDRAGANVLTF.